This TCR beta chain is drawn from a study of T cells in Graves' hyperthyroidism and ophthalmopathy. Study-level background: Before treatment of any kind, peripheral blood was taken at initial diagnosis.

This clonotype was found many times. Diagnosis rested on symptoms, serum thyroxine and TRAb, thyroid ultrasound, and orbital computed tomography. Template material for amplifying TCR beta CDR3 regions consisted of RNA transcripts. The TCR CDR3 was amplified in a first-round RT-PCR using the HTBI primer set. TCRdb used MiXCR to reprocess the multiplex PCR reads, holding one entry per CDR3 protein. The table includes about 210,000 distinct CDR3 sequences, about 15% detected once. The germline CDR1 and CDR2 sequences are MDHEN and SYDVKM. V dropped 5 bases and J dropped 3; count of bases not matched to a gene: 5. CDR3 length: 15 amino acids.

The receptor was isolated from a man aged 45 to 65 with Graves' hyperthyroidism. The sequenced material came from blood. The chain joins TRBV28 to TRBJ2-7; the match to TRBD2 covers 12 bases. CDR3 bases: TGTGCCAGCAGTACTAGCGGGAGGTGGTTCTACGAGCAGTACTTC. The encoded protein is CASSTSGRWFYEQYF.